One sample yielded the 8 T cell receptor beta chains listed below, sequenced in a study of T-cell reconstitution after alpha-beta-depleted transplantation in children. Preparation of the TCRbeta library was carried out with unique molecular identifiers. TCRdb reprocessed the PCR reads with MiXCR, giving one entry per CDR3 protein. The repertoire consists of 530,000 or so distinct CDR3 sequences, with 27% occurring once and the leading ten covering 36%. The input for sequencing was PBMCs, taken before TCRalphabeta/CD19-depleted stem cell transplant. These receptors all come from a boy less than two years old with Wiskott-Aldrich syndrome, due to receive a stem cell transplant.

The J gene is TRBJ2-5, the V gene TRBV29-1, with D unclear. The germline V and J ends were trimmed by 4 bases and 5 bases, with 14 bases remaining between them. The CDR3 contains 13 residues. Germline V gives CDR1 SQVTM, CDR2 ANQGSEA. The CDR3 coding sequence is TGCAGCGTTGCGAGGCTACTTGCGGAGACCCAGTACTTC. This translates into CSVARLLAETQYF.

The chain recombines TRBV7-9 with TRBJ2-1; the D is unclear. Germline loops: CDR1 SEHNR, CDR2 FQNEAQ (reference sequence). With 7 bases removed from V and 7 bases from J, the gap between germline ends came to 23 bases. This CDR3 comprises 16 residues. CDR3 amino acids: CASTLWAMEIGNEQFF. The CDR3 DNA reads TGTGCCAGCACCCTTTGGGCTATGGAGATTGGTAATGAGCAGTTCTTC.

The V and J genes are TRBV4-1 and TRBJ2-1; no clear D. The germline V gene has CDR1 MGHRA and CDR2 YSYEKL. CDR3 length: 12 amino acids. V lost 2 bases to trimming and J lost 6 bases, with 5 bases between them. The DNA of the CDR3 is TGCGCCAGCAGCCAACTAAGCAATGAGCAGTTCTTC. Residues: CASSQLSNEQFF.

In this sample, this clonotype turned up a few times. The chain joins TRBV5-1 to TRBJ2-7; 7 bases line up with TRBD1. The ends lost 5 bases at V and 2 bases at J; junction bases unmatched: 10. The CDR3 is made up of 15 amino acids. Germline assignment: CDR1 SGHRS and CDR2 YFSETQ. In nucleotides, the CDR3 is TGCGCCAGCAGGGTTAGTACAGGGACAGCCTACGAGCAGTACTTC. Its protein is CASRVSTGTAYEQYF. The full variable domain, with the rest looked up from reference TRBV5-1 and TRBJ2-7, is KAGVTQTPRYLIKTRGQQVTLSCSPISGHRSVSWYQQTPGQGLQFLFEYFSETQRNKGNFPGRFSGRQFSNSRSEMNVSTLELGDSALYLCASRVSTGTAYEQYFGPGTRLTVT.

This rearrangement joins TRBV6-1 to TRBJ1-2, with a tentative D call TRBD1 (5 bases). CDR3 length: 14 amino acids. Germline CDR1 MNHNS, CDR2 SASEGT. Trimming pared 8 bases from V and 0 bases from J, leaving 13 bases between. The CDR3 DNA is TGTGCCAGCGACCGGGACGGAGCTAACTATGGCTACACCTTC. Translating gives CASDRDGANYGYTF.

About this clonotype itself: A junction boundary mismatches the germline segment, possibly from a read error. The chain carries TRBV12-3 or TRBV12-4 and TRBJ2-3; 10 nucleotides match TRBD2. The CDR3 is 14 amino acids. CDR3 region: CATSKLAGTDTQYF. CDR3 bases: TGTGCCACCAGTAAACTAGCGGGGACAGATACGCAGTATTTT.

V and J are TRBV5-1 and TRBJ1-5; D is perhaps TRBD1 (5 bases). CDR3 size: 15 residues. CDR1 is SGHRS and CDR2 is YFSETQ in the germline V gene. V lost 0 bases and J 6 bases, leaving 13 bases between the germline ends. DNA of the CDR3: TGCGCCAGCAGCTTGGACGTGACAGCGGGTCAGCCCCAGCATTTT. Residues: CASSLDVTAGQPQHF.

The table lists this clonotype with a few counts. The chain joins TRBV29-1 to TRBJ2-1; D is perhaps TRBD2 (5 bases). Trimming cost V 6 bases and J 8 bases, with 11 bases left between them. The V gene's germline CDR1 is SQVTM and CDR2 ANQGSEA. The CDR3 extends over 11 amino acids. CDR3 sequence (DNA): TGCAGCGTAACTAGAGTCGATGAGCAGTTCTTC. Encoded protein: CSVTRVDEQFF.